This TCR beta chain emerged from a study of Graves' ophthalmopathy and Graves' hyperthyroidism. Findings of the study overall: In blood, most expanded thyroid clonotypes above 0.001 frequency were also detected. With almost 90% sensitivity and roughly 76% specificity, a 13-signature model separated ophthalmopathy from stable hyperthyroidism. This model predicted ophthalmopathy progression (sensitivity 65% to 71%, specificity around 72%).

This CDR3 has 16 residues. The V and J ends lost 3 bases and 2 bases, in that order; junction bases with no gene match: 8. CDR1 MNHEY and CDR2 SMNVEV come from the germline V gene (reference sequence). As regards this clonotype: Its antigen remains unknown.

The authors amplified TCR beta CDR3 regions from RNA transcripts. RT-PCR was first run with HTBI primers, then multiplex PCR in a second round. TCRdb re-derived calls from the multiplex PCR reads in MiXCR, one entry per CDR3 protein. The sample includes about 210,000 distinct CDR3 sequences, roughly 27% seen only once; the top ten take approximately 8.2%. The sample comprised peripheral blood. This chain connects TRBV27 to TRBJ1-2, with 8 bases identical to TRBD1. The clonotype comes from a man over 45 with Graves' ophthalmopathy. DNA for the CDR3: TGTGCCAGCAGTTTTTTTGGGACAGGAAACAACTATGGCTACACCTTC. Translated: CASSFFGTGNNYGYTF.